This TCR beta chain was captured by sequencing in a study of T-cell reconstitution after alpha-beta-depleted transplantation in children. For TCRbeta, the library was prepared with unique molecular identifiers. TCRdb re-called the PCR reads with MiXCR, one entry per CDR3 protein. The top ten hold around 2% of the sample, which has hundreds of thousands of distinct CDR3 sequences, about 10% seen once. This clonotype was observed at least ten times. Specimen: PBMCs, collected before TCRalphabeta/CD19-depleted stem cell transplant. This receptor was identified in a child aged 2 to 10 with inherited bone marrow failure, due to receive a stem cell transplant.

For the CDR3, the DNA is TGTGCCATCCGCCAGGCTAGCGGGAGCTTGACCGGGGAGCTGTTTTTT. It encodes CAIRQASGSLTGELFF. This chain joins TRBV10-3 and TRBJ2-2; 10 bases are shared with TRBD2. The germline V gene has CDR1 ENHRY and CDR2 SYGVKD. The CDR3 length is 16 residues. V trimming: 8 bases; J trimming: 5 bases; junction bases outside the gene matches: 11.